This T cell receptor (beta chain) is drawn from a study of T cells in Graves' hyperthyroidism and ophthalmopathy. Hyperthyroidism had been newly diagnosed in patients aged 18 to 65, and its duration was under 2 months. The study based diagnoses on clinical symptoms, serum thyroxine and TRAb, thyroid ultrasound and orbital computed tomography. It was 8 to 10 ml of fresh peripheral blood that supplied the PBMCs. Regions amplified from RNA transcripts were the TCR beta CDR3 regions. Carried out on the TCR CDR3, a first-round RT-PCR used the HTBI primer set. TCRdb re-analysed the multiplex PCR reads in MiXCR, keeping a single row per CDR3 protein. The sample lists roughly 250,000 distinct CDR3 sequences; roughly 15% were seen once. Germline V lookup: CDR1 ENHRY, CDR2 SYGVKD. This CDR3 spans 15 amino acids. V shed 5 bases, J shed 0 bases, and the junction held 1 base outside the gene matches. There are many counts of this clonotype.

This chain joins TRBV10-3 and TRBJ2-6; 7 bases fit TRBD2. Material for sequencing was blood. This receptor was identified in a woman between 40 and 50 years old with Graves' hyperthyroidism that later progressed to Graves' ophthalmopathy. CDR3 loop: CAISPGGSGANVLTF. The DNA of the CDR3 is TGTGCCATCAGTCCGGGGGGCTCTGGGGCCAACGTCCTGACTTTC.